The next 24 T cell receptor beta chains were all read from a single sample in a study of blood T cell repertoires in COVID-19. The table came from immunoSEQ multiplex PCR; TCRdb's copy has only in-frame clones and leaves some out. The sample has 35,000 to 40,000 clones; approximately 86% are singletons. The specimen was peripheral blood. The receptors here all came from a man aged 65-85 years with acute or convalescent COVID-19.

In its sample, this clone was seen once. This chain connects TRBV24-1 to TRBJ2-3; D is unresolved. The CDR3 spans 14 residues. Germline V CDR1 and CDR2: KGHDR, SFDVKD. Trimming pared 6 bases from V and 1 base from J, leaving 10 bases between. Here the CDR3 reads CATSRGAGTDTQYF. Here the CDR3 DNA reads TGTGCCACCAGTAGAGGAGCTGGCACAGATACGCAGTATTTT.

The rearrangement uses TRBV6-2 or TRBV6-3 and TRBJ2-1; TRBD2 matches at 11 bases. CDR3 length equals 17 residues. Germline V lookup: CDR1 MNHEY, CDR2 SVGEGT. The junction had 10 bases not matched to a gene; V was cut back by 5 bases and J by 4 bases. This CDR3 reads CASSPTLLAGGYNEQFF. The CDR3, as DNA: TGTGCCAGCAGTCCGACTCTCCTAGCGGGAGGATACAATGAGCAGTTCTTC.

V gene TRBV4-3 combines with J gene TRBJ2-2; D is undetermined. V was clipped by 6 bases and J by 4 bases, with 12 bases between them. Germline assignment: CDR1 LGHNA and CDR2 YSLEER. This CDR3 is built from 14 residues. The CDR3 reads CASSPILGTGELFF. In nucleotides, the CDR3 is TGCGCCAGCAGTCCTATCCTAGGCACCGGGGAGCTGTTTTTT.

This rearrangement joins TRBV7-9 to TRBJ2-2; D is ambiguous. Germline CDR1 and CDR2: SEHNR and FQNEAQ (reference sequence). Trimming took off 4 bases at V and 6 bases at J, with 6 bases between the two ends. The length of the CDR3 is 12 residues. CDR3: CASSSQSGELFF. The CDR3, as DNA: TGTGCCAGCAGCTCACAATCCGGGGAGCTGTTTTTT.

This clone appeared once. V gene TRBV5-5 combines with J gene TRBJ2-2; 7 bases map to TRBD2. With V trimmed by 2 bases and J by 5 bases, 6 bases remained unmatched. The germline CDR1 and CDR2 sequences are SGHKS and YYEKEE (reference sequence). This CDR3 spans 15 amino acids. The DNA for the CDR3 is TGTGCCAGCAGCTTATTGCGGGAGTCTACCGGGGAGCTGTTTTTT. Translated, it gives CASSLLRESTGELFF.

This clone has a handful of counts. The chain employs TRBV11-2 and TRBJ2-1; a possible D gene is TRBD2 (6 bases). The V end was cut by 4 bases, the J end by 8 bases, with 18 bases between. This CDR3 region has 15 residues. CDR1 and CDR2 (germline): SGHAT, FQNNGV. The CDR3 DNA follows: TGTGCCAGCAGCTCCCCACTAGCTCGGGGCGATGAGCAGTTCTTC. Its translation is CASSSPLARGDEQFF.

The chain carries TRBV18 and TRBJ2-2; 8 bases match TRBD1. V shed 4 bases, J shed 6 bases, and the junction held 1 base outside the gene matches. This CDR3 comprises 13 residues. The V gene's germline CDR1 is KGHSH and CDR2 LQKENI. The CDR3 DNA reads as TGTGCCAGCTCACGGACAGGGCCCGGGGAGCTGTTTTTT. Translated, it gives CASSRTGPGELFF.

The V call is TRBV5-8, the J call TRBJ1-5, with a tentative D call TRBD1 (6 bases). Per the germline V gene, CDR1 is SGHTS and CDR2 is YDEGEE. This CDR3 is built from 15 residues. Between the trimmed V and J ends, which lost 0 bases and 4 bases, there was a span of 11 bases. CDR3 region: CASSLAGGLNQPQHF. The CDR3 nucleotides read TGTGCCAGCAGCTTGGCCGGGGGGCTGAATCAGCCCCAGCATTTT. The complete variable domain, with remaining parts taken from reference TRBV5-8 and TRBJ1-5, reads EAGVTQSPTHLIKTRGQQATLRCSPISGHTSVYWYQQALGLGLQFLLWYDEGEERNRGNFPPRFSGRQFPNYSSELNVNALELEDSALYLCASSLAGGLNQPQHFGDGTRLSIL.

This clone was observed a few times. This chain links TRBV7-2 with TRBJ2-7; 12 nucleotides align to TRBD1. The V gene end was trimmed by 8 bases and the J gene end by 4 bases; junction bases not matched to a gene: 3. Germline CDR1 and CDR2: SGHTA and FQGNSA. This CDR3 has 13 amino acids. The CDR3 protein is CASRGQGAYEQYF. In DNA, the CDR3 is TGTGCCAGCCGGGGACAGGGGGCTTACGAGCAGTACTTC.

The J gene is TRBJ2-7, the V gene TRBV25-1; 7 nucleotides agree with TRBD1. The germline V gene encodes CDR1 MGHDK and CDR2 SYGVNS. The V and J ends lost 4 bases and 5 bases, in that order; junction bases with no gene match: 8. The CDR3 sequence is 14 residues long. DNA for the CDR3: TGTGCCAGCAGTGCGTTGACAGGGCGCAACGAGCAGTACTTC. This codes for CASSALTGRNEQYF.

The chain employs TRBV5-4 and TRBJ2-7; weak D call: TRBD2 (5 bases). Per germline, CDR1 SGHNT and CDR2 YYREEE (reference sequence). V lost 2 bases to trimming and J lost 6 bases, with 6 bases between them. This CDR3 is built from 11 residues. The CDR3 reads CASSFGLEQYF. In DNA, the CDR3 is TGTGCCAGCAGCTTCGGACTCGAGCAGTACTTC.

This chain connects TRBV6-5 to TRBJ1-4; the match to TRBD1 covers 7 bases. Germline-derived CDR1 and CDR2 are MNHEY and SVGAGI. V was pared by 6 bases and J by 5 bases, with 6 bases of the junction left unmatched. This CDR3 is built from 14 residues. Written as DNA, the CDR3 is TGTGCCAGCAGCGGGGACAGAAAGAATGAAAAACTGTTTTTT. Translating it yields CASSGDRKNEKLFF.

The chain couples TRBV18 to TRBJ1-5; D gene uncertain. Trimming pared 6 bases from V and 2 bases from J, leaving 8 bases between. This CDR3 has 13 residues. Germline values: CDR1 KGHSH, CDR2 LQKENI. CDR3: CASSSGGNQPQHF. The CDR3 DNA is TGTGCCAGCTCTTCCGGGGGCAATCAGCCCCAGCATTTT. Based on the CDR3 plus reference TRBV18 and TRBJ1-5, the full variable domain is NAGVMQNPRHLVRRRGQEARLRCSPMKGHSHVYWYRQLPEEGLKFMVYLQKENIIDESGMPKERFSAEFPKEGPSILRIQQVVRGDSAAYFCASSSGGNQPQHFGDGTRLSIL.

The chain is built from TRBV18 and TRBJ1-3; D not resolved. V was shortened by 1 base and J by 2 bases, with 12 bases between the two germline ends. The germline V gene encodes CDR1 KGHSH and CDR2 LQKENI. The CDR3 has 16 amino acids. The CDR3 here is CASSPRAGRTGNTIYF. The CDR3 DNA follows: TGTGCCAGCTCACCACGGGCAGGCAGGACTGGAAACACCATATATTTT. Using reference TRBV18 and TRBJ1-3 for the parts outside the CDR3, the full variable domain is NAGVMQNPRHLVRRRGQEARLRCSPMKGHSHVYWYRQLPEEGLKFMVYLQKENIIDESGMPKERFSAEFPKEGPSILRIQQVVRGDSAAYFCASSPRAGRTGNTIYFGEGSWLTVV.

In its sample, this clone was seen a few times. The V call is TRBV7-3, the J call TRBJ1-2; 7 bases fit TRBD1. The V gene's germline CDR1 is SGHTA and CDR2 FQGTGA. CDR3 length: 12 residues. V gave up 5 bases and J gave up 6 bases; unmatched junction bases: 3. The DNA of the CDR3 is TGTGCCAGCAGCGAAACAGGGGATGGCTACACCTTC. It is translated as CASSETGDGYTF.

The chain joins TRBV5-6 to TRBJ2-2, with TRBD1 identical over 8 bases. Germline-derived CDR1 and CDR2 are SGHDT and YYEEEE. This CDR3 has 15 residues. V lost 0 bases, J lost 7 bases, and 5 bases stayed unmatched. CDR3 DNA: TGTGCCAGCAGCTTGGGACAGGGGCACGGCGGGGAGCTGTTTTTT. Amino acids: CASSLGQGHGGELFF.

The CDR3 DNA sequence: TGTGCCATTTGCCGGGACTTAACAAGCGACGAGCAGTACTTC. Translating gives CAICRDLTSDEQYF. The J gene is TRBJ2-7, the V gene TRBV10-3; the D gene is possibly TRBD2 (6 bases). CDR1 is ENHRY, CDR2 SYGVKD, per germline. V was pared by 9 bases and J by 5 bases, with 20 bases between. CDR3 size: 14 residues.

This sequence joins TRBV5-6 and TRBJ2-6, with 8 bases identical to TRBD2. CDR1 is SGHDT and CDR2 is YYEEEE in the germline V gene. The CDR3 is 17 residues long. Losses at the gene ends were 0 bases for V and 4 bases for J; bases not matched to a gene: 6. The CDR3 DNA sequence: TGTGCCAGCAGCTTGGAGGCGGGGGGAACCGGGGCCAACGTCCTGACTTTC. This gives the protein CASSLEAGGTGANVLTF.

The chain links TRBV18 to TRBJ2-7, with 8 nucleotides matching TRBD1. Germline trimming cut 3 bases from V and 3 bases from J; bases unmatched to any gene: 4. The CDR3 has 14 amino acids. The germline V gene encodes CDR1 KGHSH and CDR2 LQKENI. This chain's CDR3 is CASSPETGDYEQYF. CDR3 nucleotides: TGTGCCAGCTCACCCGAGACAGGGGACTACGAGCAGTACTTC.

The V call is TRBV18, the J call TRBJ2-1, with TRBD2 matching over 7 bases. This CDR3 comprises 16 residues. Germline V gene data show CDR1 as KGHSH and CDR2 as LQKENI. The V segment lost 5 bases and the J segment 4 bases; nucleotides outside the gene matches: 11. The CDR3 DNA reads TGTGCCAGCTCATCCCAGCGGGGAGCTTTTTACAATGAGCAGTTCTTC. It translates to CASSSQRGAFYNEQFF.

The chain uses TRBV5-1 and TRBJ2-3, with D uncertain. This CDR3 comprises 14 residues. Deletions cut 2 bases from V and 5 bases from J, with 12 bases between. Germline CDR1 is SGHRS and CDR2 is YFSETQ. The CDR3: CASSFESRGDTQYF. The CDR3 DNA sequence: TGCGCCAGCAGCTTCGAGTCTAGAGGAGATACGCAGTATTTT.

The J gene is TRBJ1-2, the V gene TRBV14, with 10 bases identical to TRBD1. Germline-derived CDR1 and CDR2 are SGHDN and FVKESK. Trimming took 3 bases from V and 8 from J; bases not matched to a gene: 6. This CDR3 spans 14 amino acids. The CDR3 is CASSQRTGGEGYTF. CDR3 DNA sequence: TGTGCCAGCAGCCAGCGGACAGGGGGTGAGGGCTACACCTTC. The whole variable domain, remainder taken from reference TRBV14 and TRBJ1-2, is EAGVTQFPSHSVIEKGQTVTLRCDPISGHDNLYWYRRVMGKEIKFLLHFVKESKQDESGMPNNRFLAERTGGTYSTLKVQPAELEDSGVYFCASSQRTGGEGYTFGSGTRLTVV.

The rearrangement joins TRBV12-3 or TRBV12-4 to TRBJ1-5; D uncertain. The CDR3 contains 12 residues. The V end was cut by 2 bases, the J end by 7 bases, with 6 bases between. Written as DNA, the CDR3 is TGTGCCAGCAGTTTATCTCAGCAGCCCCAGCATTTT. Amino acid sequence: CASSLSQQPQHF.

The rearrangement uses TRBV21-1 and TRBJ2-3; the table's D call of TRBD2 was not tested on the DNA. TRBV21-1 is noted as a pseudogene. CDR3 length equals 14 residues. This CDR3 is CASSTRDWIAAQYF. CDR3 coding DNA: TGTGCCAGCAGCACGCGAGACTGGATAGCTGCGCAGTATTTT.